These 20 T cell receptor beta chains were all obtained from the same sample, sequenced in a study of control samples from healthy donors and cancer patients. The table came from immunoSEQ multiplex PCR; TCRdb's copy has only in-frame clones and leaves some out. This sample has over 150,000 clones, with over 85% found just once. What was sequenced was blood. These receptors all come from a man aged 35 to 55 in good health.

The chain links TRBV19 to TRBJ1-1; 9 nucleotides line up with TRBD1. CDR3 length: 14 amino acids. CDR1 and CDR2 (germline): LNHDA, SQIVND (reference sequence). The V segment lost 5 bases and the J segment 5 bases; nucleotides outside the gene matches: 6. The CDR3 sequence is CASSLNRGQTEAFF. CDR3 nucleotide sequence: TGTGCCAGTAGTTTAAACAGGGGGCAGACTGAAGCTTTCTTT.

The sample holds one count of this clone. The chain recombines TRBV5-1 with TRBJ1-4; possibly TRBD1 for D (5 bases). The germline V gene has CDR1 SGHRS and CDR2 YFSETQ. Trimming removed 9 bases at V and 0 bases at J, with 18 bases between. CDR3 length: 16 residues. The CDR3 coding sequence is TGCGCCAAAAACGGGGGACCCCGAGCAACTAATGAAAAACTGTTTTTT. Encoded protein: CAKNGGPRATNEKLFF. Full variable domain (rest looked up from reference TRBV5-1 and TRBJ1-4): KAGVTQTPRYLIKTRGQQVTLSCSPISGHRSVSWYQQTPGQGLQFLFEYFSETQRNKGNFPGRFSGRQFSNSRSEMNVSTLELGDSALYLCAKNGGPRATNEKLFFGSGTQLSVL.

Judged by abundance, this clone is medium-sized. V and J are TRBV28 and TRBJ2-7; tentatively, D is TRBD1 (7 bases). V shed 5 bases and J shed 3 bases, with 17 bases lying between them. The germline V gene encodes CDR1 MDHEN and CDR2 SYDVKM. The CDR3 is made up of 15 amino acids. The CDR3 DNA sequence: TGTGCCAGCAGTAGGACAGGAGGGGGTTTCTACGAGCAGTACTTC. Its translation: CASSRTGGGFYEQYF.

The chain combines TRBV5-1 with TRBJ1-1; D is unclear. This CDR3 has 16 amino acids. The V gene lost 0 bases and the J gene lost 5 bases, with 17 bases spanning the gap. The germline CDR1 and CDR2 sequences are SGHRS and YFSETQ. CDR3: CASSLASPIANTEAFF. CDR3 coding DNA: TGCGCCAGCAGCTTGGCGTCACCTATTGCGAATACTGAAGCTTTCTTT.

The rearrangement joins TRBV5-1 to TRBJ2-7, with 8 bases that match TRBD1. With V trimmed by 7 bases and J by 0 bases, 3 bases remained unmatched. Germline assignment: CDR1 SGHRS and CDR2 YFSETQ. This CDR3 comprises 13 residues. In DNA form, the CDR3 reads TGCGCCAGCCACAGGGGGGACTCCTACGAGCAGTACTTC. This encodes CASHRGDSYEQYF.

The rearrangement joins TRBV27 to TRBJ1-4, with 8 bases identical to TRBD1. This CDR3 comprises 14 residues. CDR1 is MNHEY, CDR2 SMNVEV, per germline (reference sequence). Unmatched junction bases numbered 7, after V lost 5 bases and J lost 8 bases. The CDR3 sequence: CASSTGQVQEKLFF. CDR3 in DNA: TGTGCCAGCAGTACGGGACAGGTACAGGAAAAACTGTTTTTT.

The rearrangement joins TRBV10-1 to TRBJ2-5; no firm D call. The V end lost 3 bases, the J end lost 5 bases, and 16 bases lay between the germline ends. Germline V lookup: CDR1 WNHNN, CDR2 SYGVQD (reference sequence). The CDR3 is made up of 15 amino acids. The CDR3 spells CASSDHSGDRETQYF. In nucleotides, the CDR3 is TGCGCCAGCAGTGACCACTCAGGTGATCGGGAGACCCAGTACTTC.

The gene calls are TRBV7-9 and TRBJ2-3; the D call may be TRBD1 or TRBD2 (6 bases each). The CDR3 has 15 residues. V lost 5 bases to trimming and J lost 1 base, with 13 bases between them. CDR1 is SEHNR and CDR2 is FQNEAQ in the germline V gene (reference sequence). CDR3 DNA: TGTGCCAGCAGCCCCGGGGGCTTGCGCACAGATACGCAGTATTTT. It codes for CASSPGGLRTDTQYF.

This clone was detected once. The chain links TRBV2 to TRBJ1-3, with TRBD1 matching over 7 bases. The CDR3 has 16 residues. With V trimmed by 5 bases and J by 0 bases, 7 bases remained unmatched. The germline V gene has CDR1 SNHLY and CDR2 FYNNEI. CDR3 sequence: CASSRDSTHSGNTIYF. The CDR3 DNA is TGTGCCAGCAGTAGGGACAGCACCCACTCTGGAAACACCATATATTTT.

V is TRBV6-5 and J is TRBJ1-1; 7 nucleotides align to TRBD1. This CDR3 region has 14 residues. V dropped 6 bases and J dropped 1; count of bases not matched to a gene: 5. Germline CDR1 is MNHEY and CDR2 is SVGAGI. The CDR3: CASRDRVTNTEAFF. The CDR3 bases are TGTGCCAGCAGAGACAGGGTAACGAACACTGAAGCTTTCTTT.

The chain employs TRBV19 and TRBJ1-5, with a weak D call TRBD1 (6 bases). This CDR3 region has 14 residues. Trimming took 8 bases from V and 4 from J, leaving 15 bases between them. CDR1 LNHDA and CDR2 SQIVND come from the germline V gene (reference sequence). The CDR3 coding sequence is TGTGCCAGTGCTTGGGGAGGGGGGAATCAGCCCCAGCATTTT. Its protein product is CASAWGGGNQPQHF. The complete variable domain, with remaining parts taken from reference TRBV19 and TRBJ1-5, reads DGGITQSPKYLFRKEGQNVTLSCEQNLNHDAMYWYRQDPGQGLRLIYYSQIVNDFQKGDIAEGYSVSREKKESFPLTVTSAQKNPTAFYLCASAWGGGNQPQHFGDGTRLSIL.

This clone was recorded only once. The chain recombines TRBV25-1 with TRBJ2-1; a weak D match, TRBD2 (6 bases). The CDR3 is 13 residues long. Trimming pared 4 bases from V and 10 bases from J, leaving 14 bases between. Germline CDR1 MGHDK, CDR2 SYGVNS. The CDR3 spells CASSGRDLEEQFF. For the CDR3, the DNA is TGTGCCAGCAGTGGCCGGGACTTAGAAGAGCAGTTCTTC.

The chain employs TRBV4-1 and TRBJ1-2; D uncertain. The germline V and J ends were trimmed by 0 bases and 3 bases, with 11 bases remaining between them. CDR1 MGHRA and CDR2 YSYEKL come from the germline V gene. CDR3 length: 15 amino acids. The CDR3 sequence: CASSQDSNSYYGYTF. The CDR3 DNA is TGCGCCAGCAGCCAAGATTCAAACAGTTACTATGGCTACACCTTC.

V and J are TRBV28 and TRBJ1-2; 8 nucleotides align to TRBD1. Germline trimming cut 6 bases from V and 7 bases from J; bases unmatched to any gene: 13. The CDR3 contains 15 residues. Germline-derived CDR1 and CDR2 are MDHEN and SYDVKM. CDR3 residues: CASSLPSAGGLGYTF. The CDR3 DNA reads as TGTGCCAGCAGCCTACCCTCCGCAGGGGGCCTTGGCTACACCTTC.

This clone was counted once. The J gene is TRBJ1-5, the V gene TRBV28; TRBD1 matches at 9 bases. Trimming took 3 bases from V and 6 from J; bases not matched to a gene: 3. Germline assignment: CDR1 MDHEN and CDR2 SYDVKM. This CDR3 contains 14 residues. CDR3 coding DNA: TGTGCCAGCAGTTTCGGGACAGGGAGTCAGCCCCAGCATTTT. It yields the protein CASSFGTGSQPQHF.

The rearrangement links TRBV5-1 to TRBJ2-7; TRBD1 matches 7 bases. This CDR3 contains 13 residues. V gave up 4 bases and J gave up 6 bases; unmatched junction bases: 7. Germline loops: CDR1 SGHRS, CDR2 YFSETQ. CDR3: CASSTGQLLEQYF. In nucleotides, the CDR3 is TGCGCCAGCAGCACGGGACAGCTCCTCGAGCAGTACTTC.

As for this clone: Compared with germline, one end of the junction differs, possibly owing to a read error. V gene TRBV7-9 combines with J gene TRBJ2-2; 12 bases match TRBD2. Germline V CDR1 and CDR2: SEHNR, FQNEAQ (reference sequence). The CDR3 consists of 15 residues. CDR3 sequence reads: CASSLAGGHTGELFF. The DNA for the CDR3 is TGTGCCAGCAGCCTAGCGGGGGGGCATACCGGGGAGCTGTTTTTT.

This chain connects TRBV2 to TRBJ1-2; 7 bases are shared with TRBD1. With V trimmed by 7 bases and J by 3 bases, 5 bases remained unmatched. The CDR3 consists of 13 residues. Germline values: CDR1 SNHLY, CDR2 FYNNEI. CDR3: CASTSGTDYGYTF. The CDR3 bases are TGTGCCAGCACCTCCGGGACAGACTATGGCTACACCTTC.

The chain joins TRBV28 to TRBJ1-4; D is unresolved. V was clipped by 5 bases and J by 7 bases, with 11 bases between them. CDR3 length equals 13 residues. Per the germline V gene, CDR1 is MDHEN and CDR2 is SYDVKM. The CDR3 nucleotides are TGTGCCAGCAGTAGCGACGCATTTGAAAAACTGTTTTTT. This sequence encodes CASSSDAFEKLFF. The whole variable domain, remainder taken from reference TRBV28 and TRBJ1-4, is DVKVTQSSRYLVKRTGEKVFLECVQDMDHENMFWYRQDPGLGLRLIYFSYDVKMKEKGDIPEGYSVSREKKERFSLILESASTNQTSMYLCASSSDAFEKLFFGSGTQLSVL.

The chain combines TRBV28 with TRBJ1-5; D gene uncertain. Germline-derived CDR1 and CDR2 are MDHEN and SYDVKM. This CDR3 comprises 13 residues. Trimming removed 5 bases from V and 4 bases from J, with 9 bases in between. The CDR3 is CASSAGGNQPQHF. In nucleotides, the CDR3 is TGTGCCAGCAGTGCTGGCGGAAATCAGCCCCAGCATTTT.